These T cell receptor beta chains were read from a single sample in a study of graft-versus-host responses after intestinal transplantation. No antigen has been assigned to these receptors. This table comes from immunoSEQ multiplex PCR, and its TCRdb copy is limited to in-frame clones, with some not included. There are about 110,000 clones in the sample; 80% to 90% occur only once, and less than 0.8% lies in the top ten. Here the sequenced sample was unstimulated CD4+ T cells sorted from spleen or lymph node cells, taken before transplant. Receptors were obtained from a human donor who was the organ donor for an intestinal transplant. The CDR3 runs from the conserved cysteine through the conserved F or W. The D gene is left open where the match is weak. Not every row has a clone size; where given, it reads once, few, many or a size class.

clone_size: NA; j_call: TRBJ2-7; v_call: TRBV5-1; d_call: NA; cdr3_aa: CASSYAGEAGEQYF; cdr3_nt: TGCGCCAGCAGCTATGCAGGGGAGGCGGGTGAGCAGTACTTC
clone_size: NA; j_call: TRBJ2-2; v_call: TRBV7-9; d_call: NA; cdr3_aa: CASSLDGGGELFF; cdr3_nt: TGTGCCAGCAGCTTAGACGGTGGGGGGGAGCTGTTTTTT
clone_size: NA; j_call: TRBJ1-5; v_call: TRBV7-6; d_call: NA; cdr3_aa: CASSLAEGSPQHF; cdr3_nt: TGTGCCAGCAGCTTAGCGGAGGGAAGTCCCCAGCATTTT
clone_size: few; j_call: TRBJ2-1; v_call: TRBV29-1; d_call: NA; cdr3_aa: CSVDEPSRSNEQFF; cdr3_nt: TGCAGCGTTGATGAGCCTAGCAGATCCAATGAGCAGTTCTTC
clone_size: NA; j_call: TRBJ2-7; v_call: TRBV6-1; d_call: NA; cdr3_aa: CASNSPRGAGEQYF; cdr3_nt: TGTGCCAGCAACTCTCCTAGAGGGGCAGGGGAGCAGTACTTC
clone_size: NA; j_call: TRBJ1-2; v_call: TRBV29-1; d_call: NA; cdr3_aa: CSVALPGAGIYGYTF; cdr3_nt: TGCAGCGTTGCGCTCCCAGGGGCAGGGATCTATGGCTACACCTTC
clone_size: NA; j_call: TRBJ2-1; v_call: TRBV11-1; d_call: TRBD2; cdr3_aa: CASSFILAGGGVQFF; cdr3_nt: TGTGCCAGCAGCTTCATCCTAGCGGGGGGTGGTGTACAGTTCTTC
clone_size: NA; j_call: TRBJ1-1; v_call: TRBV7-2; d_call: TRBD1; cdr3_aa: CASSTGQGYAEAFF; cdr3_nt: TGTGCCAGCAGTACCGGACAGGGATACGCTGAAGCTTTCTTT
clone_size: NA; j_call: TRBJ1-4; v_call: TRBV20-1; d_call: NA; cdr3_aa: CSGTPNEKLFF; cdr3_nt: TGCAGCGGTACTCCGAATGAAAAACTGTTTTTT
clone_size: NA; j_call: TRBJ2-6; v_call: TRBV5-6; d_call: NA; cdr3_aa: CASGLLGSGANVLTF; cdr3_nt: TGTGCCAGCGGCCTACTCGGCTCTGGGGCCAACGTCCTGACTTTC
clone_size: NA; j_call: TRBJ1-3; v_call: TRBV23-1; d_call: NA; cdr3_aa: CARNNRDSGNTIYF; cdr3_nt: TGCGCCAGGAATAACAGGGACTCTGGAAACACCATATATTTT
clone_size: NA; j_call: TRBJ1-4; v_call: TRBV7-2; d_call: NA; cdr3_aa: CASSSRRGSWEKLFF; cdr3_nt: TGTGCCAGCAGTTCAAGGCGGGGTAGTTGGGAAAAACTGTTTTTT
clone_size: once; j_call: TRBJ1-1; v_call: TRBV6-5; d_call: NA; cdr3_aa: CASRGNTEAFF; cdr3_nt: TGTGCCAGCAGAGGTAACACTGAAGCTTTCTTT
clone_size: NA; j_call: TRBJ2-2; v_call: TRBV7-3; d_call: NA; cdr3_aa: CASSLRGSNTGELFF; cdr3_nt: TGTGCCAGCAGCCTACGGGGGTCGAACACCGGGGAGCTGTTTTTT
clone_size: once; j_call: TRBJ2-3; v_call: TRBV2; d_call: NA; cdr3_aa: CASSDGLHTDTQYF; cdr3_nt: TGTGCCAGCAGTGATGGGCTGCACACAGATACGCAGTATTTT
clone_size: NA; j_call: TRBJ1-4; v_call: TRBV28; d_call: TRBD1; cdr3_aa: CASSPQGGEKLFF; cdr3_nt: TGTGCCAGCAGTCCCCAGGGGGGCGAAAAACTGTTTTTT
clone_size: NA; j_call: TRBJ1-1; v_call: TRBV4-1; d_call: NA; cdr3_aa: CASSPLGEMNTEAFF; cdr3_nt: TGCGCCAGCAGCCCTCTCGGGGAGATGAACACTGAAGCTTTCTTT
clone_size: NA; j_call: TRBJ1-2; v_call: TRBV10-1; d_call: NA; cdr3_aa: CASSRDTNYGYTF; cdr3_nt: TGCGCCAGCAGCAGGGATACTAACTATGGCTACACCTTC
clone_size: NA; j_call: TRBJ2-5; v_call: TRBV7-3; d_call: NA; cdr3_aa: CASSELGGQETQYF; cdr3_nt: TGTGCCAGCAGCGAACTGGGGGGCCAAGAGACCCAGTACTTC
clone_size: NA; j_call: TRBJ1-2; v_call: TRBV11-3; d_call: TRBD1; cdr3_aa: CASSRDRAIYGYTF; cdr3_nt: TGTGCCAGCAGCCGAGACAGGGCCATCTATGGCTACACCTTC
clone_size: NA; j_call: TRBJ2-3; v_call: TRBV11-2; d_call: TRBD2; cdr3_aa: CASSSTAGADTQYF; cdr3_nt: TGTGCCAGCAGCTCAACGGCGGGGGCAGATACGCAGTATTTT
clone_size: NA; j_call: TRBJ2-3; v_call: TRBV4-2; d_call: TRBD2; cdr3_aa: CASSQGGGTSGTTDTQYF; cdr3_nt: TGTGCCAGCAGCCAAGGAGGAGGGACTAGCGGCACCACAGATACGCAGTATTTT
clone_size: NA; j_call: TRBJ1-3; v_call: TRBV6-5; d_call: NA; cdr3_aa: CASSYSLSSGNTIYF; cdr3_nt: TGTGCCAGCAGTTACTCACTCAGCTCTGGAAACACCATATATTTT
clone_size: NA; j_call: TRBJ2-3; v_call: TRBV7-3; d_call: NA; cdr3_aa: CASSLTGGTDTQYF; cdr3_nt: TGTGCCAGCAGCCTTACGGGAGGCACAGATACGCAGTATTTT
clone_size: NA; j_call: TRBJ2-7; v_call: TRBV7-2; d_call: NA; cdr3_aa: CASSLVGIIYYEQYF; cdr3_nt: TGTGCCAGCAGCTTGGTAGGGATCATATACTACGAGCAGTACTTC
clone_size: NA; j_call: TRBJ2-3; v_call: TRBV7-2; d_call: TRBD2; cdr3_aa: CASSTRTSGSDTQYF; cdr3_nt: TGTGCCAGCAGCACCCGGACTAGCGGGAGTGATACGCAGTATTTT
clone_size: NA; j_call: TRBJ2-7; v_call: TRBV6-5; d_call: TRBD1; cdr3_aa: CARSYRGPFSYEQYF; cdr3_nt: TGTGCCCGCAGTTACAGGGGGCCGTTCTCCTACGAGCAGTACTTC
clone_size: once; j_call: TRBJ2-7; v_call: TRBV7-9; d_call: TRBD2; cdr3_aa: CASSSGTSGDEQYF; cdr3_nt: TGTGCCAGCAGCTCGGGGACTAGCGGGGACGAGCAGTACTTC
clone_size: NA; j_call: TRBJ1-2; v_call: TRBV5-1; d_call: NA; cdr3_aa: CASSGALTANYGYTF; cdr3_nt: TGCGCCAGCAGCGGGGCTTTGACGGCTAACTATGGCTACACCTTC
clone_size: NA; j_call: TRBJ2-6; v_call: TRBV19; d_call: TRBD1; cdr3_aa: CASSGKDRVTFSGANVLTF; cdr3_nt: TGTGCCAGTAGTGGCAAGGACAGGGTGACGTTCTCTGGGGCCAACGTCCTGACTTTC
clone_size: NA; j_call: TRBJ2-7; v_call: TRBV7-6; d_call: TRBD2; cdr3_aa: CASSLVSGSWYEQYF; cdr3_nt: TGTGCCAGCAGCTTAGTTAGCGGGAGCTGGTACGAGCAGTACTTC
clone_size: once; j_call: TRBJ1-4; v_call: TRBV2; d_call: NA; cdr3_aa: CANTVRQANTDNEKLFF; cdr3_nt: TGTGCCAACACCGTGAGACAAGCCAACACCGATAATGAAAAACTGTTTTTT
clone_size: NA; j_call: TRBJ2-1; v_call: TRBV7-3; d_call: TRBD1; cdr3_aa: CASSLGQGYYNEQFF; cdr3_nt: TGTGCCAGCAGCTTAGGACAGGGATACTACAATGAGCAGTTCTTC
clone_size: NA; j_call: TRBJ2-3; v_call: TRBV10-3; d_call: TRBD1; cdr3_aa: CAAAGQGIADTQYF; cdr3_nt: TGTGCCGCCGCGGGACAGGGAATAGCAGATACGCAGTATTTT
clone_size: NA; j_call: TRBJ1-4; v_call: TRBV19; d_call: TRBD1; cdr3_aa: CASSIPGTGIEKLFF; cdr3_nt: TGTGCCAGTAGTATACCCGGGACAGGGATAGAAAAACTGTTTTTT
clone_size: NA; j_call: TRBJ2-4; v_call: TRBV7-9; d_call: TRBD1; cdr3_aa: CASSRGTGRVVAKNIQYF; cdr3_nt: TGTGCCAGCAGCCGTGGGACAGGGAGAGTAGTGGCCAAAAACATTCAGTACTTC
clone_size: NA; j_call: TRBJ2-1; v_call: TRBV5-4; d_call: TRBD2; cdr3_aa: CASSPSGIAYNEQFF; cdr3_nt: TGTGCCAGCAGCCCTAGCGGGATCGCCTACAATGAGCAGTTCTTC
clone_size: NA; j_call: TRBJ1-1; v_call: TRBV7-2; d_call: NA; cdr3_aa: CASSLDMNTEAFF; cdr3_nt: TGTGCCAGCAGCTTAGACATGAACACTGAAGCTTTCTTT
clone_size: NA; j_call: TRBJ2-2; v_call: TRBV7-2; d_call: TRBD1; cdr3_aa: CASGQGRTGELFF; cdr3_nt: TGTGCCAGCGGACAGGGGCGCACCGGGGAGCTGTTTTTT
clone_size: NA; j_call: TRBJ1-6; v_call: TRBV11-2; d_call: NA; cdr3_aa: CASSLGGRWNSPLHF; cdr3_nt: TGTGCCAGCAGCTTAGGAGGCAGGTGGAATTCACCCCTCCACTTT
clone_size: once; j_call: TRBJ1-6; v_call: TRBV10-3; d_call: NA; cdr3_aa: CAIRELVGGSPLHF; cdr3_nt: TGTGCCATCAGGGAGTTAGTGGGTGGCTCACCCCTCCACTTT
clone_size: NA; j_call: TRBJ2-5; v_call: TRBV5-4; d_call: NA; cdr3_aa: CASSEGRGSETQYF; cdr3_nt: TGTGCCAGCAGCGAGGGACGGGGGTCCGAGACCCAGTACTTC
clone_size: few; j_call: TRBJ2-1; v_call: TRBV7-3; d_call: NA; cdr3_aa: CASSLGHLDEQFF; cdr3_nt: TGTGCCAGCAGCTTGGGTCATCTCGATGAGCAGTTCTTC
clone_size: NA; j_call: TRBJ2-4; v_call: TRBV7-2; d_call: TRBD2; cdr3_aa: CASSFGAGVPKNIQYF; cdr3_nt: TGTGCCAGCAGCTTTGGAGCGGGAGTACCCAAAAACATTCAGTACTTC
clone_size: NA; j_call: TRBJ2-3; v_call: TRBV5-1; d_call: NA; cdr3_aa: CASSRVSAARTDTQYF; cdr3_nt: TGCGCCAGCAGCCGAGTTAGCGCCGCTCGCACAGATACGCAGTATTTT